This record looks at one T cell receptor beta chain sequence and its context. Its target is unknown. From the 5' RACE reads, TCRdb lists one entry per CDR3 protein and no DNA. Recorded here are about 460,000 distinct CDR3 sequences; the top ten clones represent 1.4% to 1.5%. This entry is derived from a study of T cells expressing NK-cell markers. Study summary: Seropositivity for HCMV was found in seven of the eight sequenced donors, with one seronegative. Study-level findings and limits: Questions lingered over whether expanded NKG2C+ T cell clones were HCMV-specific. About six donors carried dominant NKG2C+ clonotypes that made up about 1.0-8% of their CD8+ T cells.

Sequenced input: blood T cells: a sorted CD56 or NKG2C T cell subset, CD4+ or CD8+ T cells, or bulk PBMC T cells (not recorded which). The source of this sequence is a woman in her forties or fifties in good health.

This chain's CDR3 is CATGEYDSNQPQHF. V usage is TRBV15 and J usage is TRBJ1-5. CDR1 and CDR2 from the germline V gene are LNHNV and YYDKDF (reference sequence). The CDR3 totals 14 residues.